These 10 T cell receptor beta chains originate from one sample sequenced in a study of blood T cell repertoires in COVID-19. This table comes from immunoSEQ multiplex PCR, and its TCRdb copy is limited to in-frame clones, with some not included. The data show 130,000 to 150,000 clones, with 81% seen just once and around 8.4% held by the top ten. Sequencing was done on a sample of peripheral blood. The receptors here all came from a human donor in a cohort sampled during active COVID-19.

This chain links TRBV19 with TRBJ2-5; TRBD2 might be the D (7 bases). This CDR3 comprises 16 residues. Germline V gene data show CDR1 as LNHDA and CDR2 as SQIVND (reference sequence). Trimming removed 4 bases from V and 6 bases from J, with 21 bases in between. Written as DNA, the CDR3 is TGTGCCAGTAGTAATTCGGGGGGCCGCATTGGACAGACCCAGTACTTC. Protein sequence: CASSNSGGRIGQTQYF.

In this sample, this clone turned up a few times. This chain connects TRBV7-2 to TRBJ2-7, with D unclear. The ends were cut back, 4 bases at V and 3 bases at J, with 7 bases in the middle. The CDR3 is 12 residues long. Germline V gives CDR1 SGHTA, CDR2 FQGNSA. The chain's CDR3 is CASSSQYYEQYF. In nucleotides, the CDR3 is TGTGCCAGCAGCTCACAGTACTACGAGCAGTACTTC.

This clone has ten or more counts. This chain uses TRBV5-5 with TRBJ1-6; D is unclear. CDR1 and CDR2 (germline): SGHKS, YYEKEE (reference sequence). The V end lost 2 bases, the J end lost 6 bases, and 6 bases lay between the germline ends. The CDR3 sequence is 13 residues long. The CDR3 DNA reads TGTGCCAGCAGCTTTCCAGTTAATTCACCCCTCCACTTT. Translation: CASSFPVNSPLHF. The full variable domain, rest sourced from reference TRBV5-5 and TRBJ1-6, is DAGVTQSPTHLIKTRGQQVTLRCSPISGHKSVSWYQQVLGQGPQFIFQYYEKEERGRGNFPDRFSARQFPNYSSELNVNALLLGDSALYLCASSFPVNSPLHFGNGTRLTVT.

The chain employs TRBV9 and TRBJ2-7, with D possibly matching TRBD2 (6 bases). From germline, CDR1 is SGDLS and CDR2 YYNGEE. The CDR3 length is 14 residues. V was trimmed by 0 bases and J by 6 bases, leaving 13 bases between them. In DNA, the CDR3 is TGTGCCAGCAGCGTAGCGGCGGGATTCAGCGAGCAGTACTTC. As protein: CASSVAAGFSEQYF.

The chain has TRBV6-2 or TRBV6-3 and TRBJ2-7, with 7 bases identical to TRBD1. Losses at the gene ends were 0 bases for V and 3 bases for J; bases not matched to a gene: 5. The CDR3 is 15 residues long. Germline V gene sequence: CDR1 MNHEY, CDR2 SVGEGT. CDR3 residues: CASSYSEGAGYEQYF. CDR3 nucleotide sequence: TGTGCCAGCAGTTACTCCGAGGGGGCCGGCTACGAGCAGTACTTC.

This clone was detected a few times. V usage is TRBV25-1 and J usage is TRBJ1-1, with 8 bases identical to TRBD1. V lost 7 bases and J lost 11; bases outside the gene matches: 9. The CDR3 sequence is 12 residues long. Germline assignment: CDR1 MGHDK and CDR2 SYGVNS. The CDR3 coding sequence is TGTGCCAGCATGGGACAGGTCGCGGGTGCTTTCTTT. This encodes CASMGQVAGAFF.

V and J are TRBV28 and TRBJ2-7, with 12 bases identical to TRBD2. Losses at the gene ends were 8 bases for V and 6 bases for J; bases not matched to a gene: 11. CDR3 length: 15 residues. From germline, CDR1 is MDHEN and CDR2 SYDVKM. As DNA, the CDR3 is TGTGCCAGCGCCGTGCTAGCGGGAGGGCCCTTCGAGCAGTACTTC. Its translation is CASAVLAGGPFEQYF.

On this clone: A junction end diverges from the germline sequence, so it may reflect a read error. The chain recombines TRBV19 with TRBJ1-4, with TRBD1 identical over 8 bases. The CDR3 length is 15 residues. Germline V gene sequence: CDR1 LNHDA, CDR2 SQIVND (reference sequence). The CDR3 nucleotides read TGCGCTGTGGGGGACAGGCGCGCAACTAATGAAAAACTGTTTTTT. As protein: CAVGDRRATNEKLFF.

The chain couples TRBV6-1 to TRBJ1-2; 8 nucleotides match TRBD1. The germline CDR1 and CDR2 sequences are MNHNS and SASEGT. The CDR3 consists of 14 residues. The junction had 2 bases not matched to a gene; V was cut back by 2 bases and J by 3 bases. The chain's CDR3 is CASSEQGADYGYTF. CDR3 bases: TGTGCCAGCAGTGAACAGGGGGCGGACTATGGCTACACCTTC.

The rearrangement uses TRBV7-8 and TRBJ2-7; tentative D call: TRBD1 (6 bases). Per germline, CDR1 SGHVS and CDR2 FQNEAQ. The CDR3 consists of 14 residues. V shed 1 base and J shed 3 bases, with 10 bases lying between them. The CDR3 nucleotides read TGTGCCAGCAGCTTAGGGGAACAGGGCTACGAGCAGTACTTC. It codes for CASSLGEQGYEQYF.